The clone carrying this TCR beta chain came up many times. The data are from a study of T cells in Graves' hyperthyroidism and ophthalmopathy. Amplification of TCR beta CDR3 regions was performed using RNA transcripts as template. First-round RT-PCR targeting the TCR CDR3 was performed with the HTBI primer set. Via MiXCR, TCRdb re-called the multiplex PCR reads, giving one row per CDR3 protein. The table records about 620,000 distinct CDR3 sequences, around 16% of them present only once. The origin of this receptor is a woman under 40 with Graves' hyperthyroidism. Sequenced input: blood.

Here the CDR3 reads CSARDPLTGGGWNEQFF. DNA of the CDR3: TGCAGTGCTAGAGATCCCCTAACGGGAGGGGGGTGGAATGAGCAGTTCTTC. The V call is TRBV20-1, the J call TRBJ2-1; 8 positions agree with TRBD2. The CDR3 spans 17 residues. V shed 0 bases, J shed 7 bases, and the junction held 14 bases outside the gene matches. Germline values: CDR1 DFQATT, CDR2 SNEGSKA (reference sequence).